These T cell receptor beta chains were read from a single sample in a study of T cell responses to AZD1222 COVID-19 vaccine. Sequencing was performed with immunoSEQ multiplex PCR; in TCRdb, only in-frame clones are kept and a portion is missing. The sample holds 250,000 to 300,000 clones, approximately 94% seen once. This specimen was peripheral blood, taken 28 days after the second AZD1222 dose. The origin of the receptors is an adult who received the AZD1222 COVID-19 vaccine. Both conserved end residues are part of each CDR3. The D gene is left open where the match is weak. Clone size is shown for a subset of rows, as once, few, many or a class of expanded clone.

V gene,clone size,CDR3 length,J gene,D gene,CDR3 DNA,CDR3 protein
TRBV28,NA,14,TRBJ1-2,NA,TGTGCCAGCTCTTTAGGGCTAACCGCCTATGGCTACACCTTC,CASSLGLTAYGYTF
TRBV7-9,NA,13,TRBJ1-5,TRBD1,TGTGCCGTAGGGGGACAGGGTGGCCAGCCCCAGCATTTT,CAVGGQGGQPQHF
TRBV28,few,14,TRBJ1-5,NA,TGTGCCAGTCAGACAGGTCAGGGCAATCAGCCCCAGCATTTT,CASQTGQGNQPQHF
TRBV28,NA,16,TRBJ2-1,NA,TGTGCCAGCAGAGGGGCTGGATCCCTTTTCTACAATGAGCAGTTCTTC,CASRGAGSLFYNEQFF
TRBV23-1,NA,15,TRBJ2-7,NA,TGCGCCAGCAGATACCCCGGGCAGAGCTCCTACGAGCAGTACTTC,CASRYPGQSSYEQYF
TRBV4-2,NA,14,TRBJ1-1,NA,TGTGCCAGCAGCCAAGATCCGGGGGACACTGAAGCTTTCTTT,CASSQDPGDTEAFF
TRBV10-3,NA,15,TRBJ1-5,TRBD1,TGTGCCATCAGTGGGACAGGGTATAGCAATCAGCCCCAGCATTTT,CAISGTGYSNQPQHF
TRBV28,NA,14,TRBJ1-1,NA,TGTGCCAGCACCCGAAGAGGGGGGAACACTGAAGCTTTCTTT,CASTRRGGNTEAFF
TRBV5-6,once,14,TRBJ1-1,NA,TGTGCCAGCAGCCTGGGGCGGCGGGGCACTGAAGCTTTCTTT,CASSLGRRGTEAFF
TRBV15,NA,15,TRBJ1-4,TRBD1,TGTGCCACCAGCAGGGTGACAGGGGGGAATGAAAAACTGTTTTTT,CATSRVTGGNEKLFF
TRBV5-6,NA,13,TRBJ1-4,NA,TGTGCCAGCAGCTTGAGGGCTAATGAAAAACTGTTTTTT,CASSLRANEKLFF
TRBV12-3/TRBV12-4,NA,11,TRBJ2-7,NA,TGTGCCAGCAGTTCCAGGTACGAGCAGTACTTC,CASSSRYEQYF
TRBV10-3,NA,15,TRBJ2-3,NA,TGTGCCGCAACTGAGACCGAACTGGGCACAGATACGCAGTATTTT,CAATETELGTDTQYF
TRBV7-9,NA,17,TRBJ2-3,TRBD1,TGTGCCAGCGAAAAATGGACGACAGGGGCCTTCACAGATACGCAGTATTTT,CASEKWTTGAFTDTQYF
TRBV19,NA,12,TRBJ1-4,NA,TGTGCCAGTAGGCATTTTAATGAAAAACTGTTTTTT,CASRHFNEKLFF
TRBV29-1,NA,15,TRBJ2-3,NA,TGCAGCGTGGCGGCCCGGGAAGGATTCACAGATACGCAGTATTTT,CSVAAREGFTDTQYF
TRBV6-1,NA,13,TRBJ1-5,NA,TGTGCCAGCAGTGAAGCAGGGAATCAGCCCCAGCATTTT,CASSEAGNQPQHF
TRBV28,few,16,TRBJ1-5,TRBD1,TGTGCCAGCAGTTTATGGGGACAGGGGAGCAATCAGCCCCAGCATTTT,CASSLWGQGSNQPQHF
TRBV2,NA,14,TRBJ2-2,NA,TGTGCCAGCAGTGTCAAGACTAGCACCGGGGAGCTGTTTTTT,CASSVKTSTGELFF
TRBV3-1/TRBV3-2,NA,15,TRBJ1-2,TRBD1,TGTGCCAGCAGCCAGGACAGGGCCGTTCTCTATGGCTACACCTTC,CASSQDRAVLYGYTF
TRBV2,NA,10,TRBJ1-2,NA,TGTGCCAGCAAGCAGGATCGCTACACCTTC,CASKQDRYTF
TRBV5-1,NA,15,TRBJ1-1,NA,TGCGCCAGCAGCTTGGTTGGGGACATGAACACTGAAGCTTTCTTT,CASSLVGDMNTEAFF
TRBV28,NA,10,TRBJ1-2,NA,TGTGCCAGCAGGGACCGGGGCTACACCTTC,CASRDRGYTF
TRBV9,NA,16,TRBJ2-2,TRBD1,TGTGCCAGCAGCGTAGGGACAGGGGTTGGCACCGGGGAGCTGTTTTTT,CASSVGTGVGTGELFF
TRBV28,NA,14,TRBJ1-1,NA,TGTGCCACCCTGGGGGGGGACCGAGACTCTGAAGCTTTCTTT,CATLGGDRDSEAFF
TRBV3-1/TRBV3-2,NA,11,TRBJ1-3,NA,TGTGCCAGTCGATCTGGAAACACCATATATTTT,CASRSGNTIYF
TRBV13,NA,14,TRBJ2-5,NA,TGTGCCAGCAGCCTCTCGGGACAACGCTGGACCCAGTACTTC,CASSLSGQRWTQYF
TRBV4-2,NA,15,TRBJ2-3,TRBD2,TGTGCCAGCAGCCCCCGACTAGCGCCCACAGATACGCAGTATTTT,CASSPRLAPTDTQYF
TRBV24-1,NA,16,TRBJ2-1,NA,TGTGCCACCAGTGCCGTCCGGGAAGGGTCCTACAATGAGCAGTTCTTC,CATSAVREGSYNEQFF
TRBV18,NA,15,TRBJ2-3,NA,TGTGCCAGCTCACCACCGAACAGGGTGGCGGATACGCAGTATTTT,CASSPPNRVADTQYF
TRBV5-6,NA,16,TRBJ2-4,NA,TGTGCCAGCAGCCCGGGGGGCAGCCTAGCCAAAAACATTCAGTACTTC,CASSPGGSLAKNIQYF